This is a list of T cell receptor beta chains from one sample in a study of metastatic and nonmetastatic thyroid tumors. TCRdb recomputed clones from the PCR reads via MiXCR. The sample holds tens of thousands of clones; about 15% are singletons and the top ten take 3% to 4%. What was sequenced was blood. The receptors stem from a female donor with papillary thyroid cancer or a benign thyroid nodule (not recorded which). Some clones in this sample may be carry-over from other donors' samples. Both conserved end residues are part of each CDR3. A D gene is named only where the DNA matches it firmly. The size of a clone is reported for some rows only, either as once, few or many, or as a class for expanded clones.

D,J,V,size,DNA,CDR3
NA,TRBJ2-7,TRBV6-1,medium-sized,TGTGCCAGCACCGAAGGTCTGGGGGGATTAGGCTACGAGCAGTACTTC,CASTEGLGGLGYEQYF
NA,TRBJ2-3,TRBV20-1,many,TGCAGTGCTAGGGACCCTCTACGGCGGGGCACAGATACGCAGTATTTT,CSARDPLRRGTDTQYF
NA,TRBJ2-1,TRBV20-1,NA,TGCAGTGCTAGGAGGCCCCACCCCGGTATGGAGATTTACAATGAGCAGTTCTTC,CSARRPHPGMEIYNEQFF
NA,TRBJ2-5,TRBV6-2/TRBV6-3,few,TGTGCCAGCAGTTACCTTCTTGGGGCAGTGGGCTCGATGGAGACCCAGTACTTC,CASSYLLGAVGSMETQYF
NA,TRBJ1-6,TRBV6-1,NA,TGTGCCGGCAGTGAAGTTGGCCAGGGTAGTTCACCCCTCCACTTT,CAGSEVGQGSSPLHF
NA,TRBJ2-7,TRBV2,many,TGTGCCAGCAGCGAGTCCCGGGCGGGCGAGCAGTACTTC,CASSESRAGEQYF
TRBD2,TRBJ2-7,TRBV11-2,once,TGTGCCAGCAGCCATGGGAGGGCCTACGAGCAGTACTTC,CASSHGRAYEQYF
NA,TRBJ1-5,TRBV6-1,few,TGTGCCAGCACCGATCGCGGGATTGGGCAGCCCCAGCATTTT,CASTDRGIGQPQHF
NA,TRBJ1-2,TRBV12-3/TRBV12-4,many,TGTGCCAGCAGTTTAAACGTCCCTGGCTACACCTTC,CASSLNVPGYTF
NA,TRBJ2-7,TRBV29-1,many,TGCAGCGTTGCTATACCAGGAGACTCCTACGAGCAGTACTTC,CSVAIPGDSYEQYF
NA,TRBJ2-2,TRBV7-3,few,TGCGCCGGCAGCCTAACGGGGACGCTAAACACCGGGGAGCTGTTTTTT,CAGSLTGTLNTGELFF
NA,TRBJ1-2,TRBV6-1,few,TGTGCCAGCAGTGCCAGGGACATGTATGGCTACACCTTC,CASSARDMYGYTF
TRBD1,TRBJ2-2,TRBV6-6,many,TGTGCCAGCAGTTATGAATCGACAGGGAGCGGGGAGCTGTTTTTT,CASSYESTGSGELFF
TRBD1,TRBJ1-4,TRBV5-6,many,TGTGCCAGCAGCTTGGGAACAGGGGGTGAAAAACTGTTTTTT,CASSLGTGGEKLFF
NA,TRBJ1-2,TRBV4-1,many,TGCGCCAGCAGCCAAGGTCGGGGTACGGCAGCTCAGTATGGCTACACCTTC,CASSQGRGTAAQYGYTF
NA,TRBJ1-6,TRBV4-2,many,TGTGCCAGCAGCCAAGTATCAGGGGACAATAATTCACCCCTCCACTTT,CASSQVSGDNNSPLHF
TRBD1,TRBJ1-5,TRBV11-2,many,TGTGCCAGCAGTTATTCCGGGACAGGGTATAGCAATCAGCCCCAGCATTTT,CASSYSGTGYSNQPQHF
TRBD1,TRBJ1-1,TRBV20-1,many,TGCAGTGCTAGGGCGGACAGGGGGCCTGAAGCTTTCTTT,CSARADRGPEAFF
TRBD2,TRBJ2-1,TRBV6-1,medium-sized,TGTGCCAGCAGTGAAGAGGCGGGGGGCTCCTACAATGAGCAGTTCTTC,CASSEEAGGSYNEQFF
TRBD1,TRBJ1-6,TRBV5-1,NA,TGCGCCAGCAGGGTGCTCGGACAGGGCGAGTTTTCACCCCTCCACTTT,CASRVLGQGEFSPLHF
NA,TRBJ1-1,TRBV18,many,TGTGCCAGCTCCGAACTAGAACGGGATGAAGCTTTCTTT,CASSELERDEAFF
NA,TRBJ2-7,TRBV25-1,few,TGTGCAAGAAGTCGGGTGGGGCATCACGAGCAGTACTTC,CARSRVGHHEQYF
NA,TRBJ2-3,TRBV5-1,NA,TGCGCCAGCAGCTTGCGGTTGGCGGAGGATACGCAGTATTTT,CASSLRLAEDTQYF
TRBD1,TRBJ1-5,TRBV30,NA,TGTGCCCGCGGGGACAGGGTTCAGCCCCAGCATTTT,CARGDRVQPQHF
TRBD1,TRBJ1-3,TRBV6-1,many,TGTGCCAGCAGTGTCGACAGGGCCTCTGGAAACACCATATATTTT,CASSVDRASGNTIYF
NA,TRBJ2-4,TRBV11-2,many,TGTGCCAGCAGCCCCCGGGGGTTGGGTACGGGGACCAAAAACATTCAGTACTTC,CASSPRGLGTGTKNIQYF
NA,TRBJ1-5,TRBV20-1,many,TGCAGTGCTAGGGACCACAGGAGTCCGAATCAGCCCCAGCATTTT,CSARDHRSPNQPQHF
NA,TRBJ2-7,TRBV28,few,TGTGCCAGCAGTCCCCTCGGTTCCTACGAGCAGTACTTC,CASSPLGSYEQYF
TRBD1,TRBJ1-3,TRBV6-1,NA,TGTGCCAGCAGATCCGTGACAGGGTCGGGAAACACCATATATTTT,CASRSVTGSGNTIYF
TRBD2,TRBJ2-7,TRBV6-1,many,TGTGCCAGCACCGGGACTAGCGTCTTCGAGCAGTACTTC,CASTGTSVFEQYF
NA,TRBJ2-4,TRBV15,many,TGTGCCACCAGCAGAGATCAGGAAAACAACATTCAGTACTTC,CATSRDQENNIQYF
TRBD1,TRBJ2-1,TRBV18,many,TGTGCCAGCTCACCACCGGGACAGGGGTACAATGAGCAGTTCTTC,CASSPPGQGYNEQFF
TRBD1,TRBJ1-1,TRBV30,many,TGTGCCTGGGGGACAGGGTTTGGGGACACTGAAGCTTTCTTT,CAWGTGFGDTEAFF
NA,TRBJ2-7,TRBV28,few,TGTGCCAGCAGTTTGTCCTGGAGGATTACCTGCGAGCAGTACTTC,CASSLSWRITCEQYF
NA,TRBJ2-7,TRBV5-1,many,TGCGCCAGCAGCTTGGGTGGTCGCTACGAGCAGTACTTC,CASSLGGRYEQYF
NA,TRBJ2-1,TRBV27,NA,TGTGCCAGCAGAATCCACAATGAGCAGTTCTTC,CASRIHNEQFF
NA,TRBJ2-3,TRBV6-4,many,TGTGCCAGCAGTGACAGCTTTGGCACAGATACGCAGTATTTT,CASSDSFGTDTQYF
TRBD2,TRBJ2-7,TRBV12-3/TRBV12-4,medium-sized,TGTGCCAGCAGGGGTAGCGGGAGGGCAAGCGAGCAGTACTTC,CASRGSGRASEQYF
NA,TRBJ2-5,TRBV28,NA,TGTGCCAGCATTTTCTTTTACATTCCGTACCAAGAGACCCAGTACTTC,CASIFFYIPYQETQYF
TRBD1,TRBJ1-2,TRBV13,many,TGTGCCAGCAGCCAAGGACAGGGCATGTTAGCTAACTATGGCTACACCTTC,CASSQGQGMLANYGYTF